Below are 31 T cell receptor beta chains sequenced from a single sample in a study of PD-1 blockade in classical Hodgkin lymphoma. All the patients suffered relapse after autologous stem cell transplantation, and brentuximab vedotin exposure differed. The method was immunoSEQ multiplex PCR; TCRdb's version includes in-frame clones alone and lacks a portion of them. Of more than 13,000 clones in the sample, about 78% were seen once. Sample: peripheral blood mononuclear cells (PBMCs), taken before the second cycle of nivolumab. The receptors here all came from a human donor with classical Hodgkin lymphoma.

J is TRBJ2-3 and V is TRBV9; D call uncertain. The CDR3 runs to 15 residues. V lost 1 base and J 1 base, leaving 10 bases between the germline ends. Germline lookup yields CDR1 SGDLS and CDR2 YYNGEE. CDR3: CASSVRRVGTDTQYF. The DNA of the CDR3 is TGTGCCAGCAGCGTAAGGCGTGTGGGCACAGATACGCAGTATTTT.

In this sample, this clone is medium-sized. J is TRBJ2-7 and V is TRBV9, with D possibly TRBD1 on 5 matching bases. Germline V lookup: CDR1 SGDLS, CDR2 YYNGEE. V was clipped by 0 bases and J by 4 bases, with 14 bases between them. The CDR3 runs 15 residues. CDR3: CASSVGSVGQYEQYF. CDR3 DNA sequence: TGTGCCAGCAGCGTAGGGTCTGTGGGGCAATACGAGCAGTACTTC.

The gene calls are TRBV7-9 and TRBJ2-5, with D maybe TRBD2 (6 bases). V was cut by 5 bases and J by 3 bases, with 13 bases left in between. The germline gives CDR1 SEHNR, CDR2 FQNEAQ (reference sequence). This CDR3 spans 14 amino acids. CDR3 DNA: TGTGCCAGCAGCCGGAGCGGGCTAGAAGAGACCCAGTACTTC. Translating gives CASSRSGLEETQYF.

This chain uses TRBV27 with TRBJ2-7; D gene ambiguous. V was shortened by 0 bases and J by 1 base, with 4 bases between the two germline ends. The CDR3 covers 13 residues. CDR1 is MNHEY and CDR2 is SMNVEV in the germline V gene (reference sequence). The CDR3 bases are TGTGCCAGCAGTTTATCGGGGTCCTACGAGCAGTACTTC. Amino acid sequence: CASSLSGSYEQYF.

This clone was observed a handful of times. The chain links TRBV16 to TRBJ1-1, with unresolved D. V was trimmed by 5 bases and J by 4 bases, leaving 20 bases between them. The CDR3 has 16 amino acids. Germline lookup yields CDR1 KGHSY and CDR2 FQNENV. The CDR3 spells CASSKLNRATSTEAFF. The CDR3 DNA reads as TGTGCCAGCAGCAAATTAAACCGGGCCACGAGCACTGAAGCTTTCTTT.

This chain uses TRBV2 with TRBJ1-5, with a weak D call TRBD1 (6 bases). The CDR3 totals 15 residues. The V gene's germline CDR1 is SNHLY and CDR2 FYNNEI. Trimming took off 8 bases at V and 0 bases at J, with 14 bases between the two ends. This CDR3 is CASRRGTGSNQPQHF. CDR3 bases: TGTGCCAGCCGAAGGGGGACGGGTAGCAATCAGCCCCAGCATTTT.

The chain is built from TRBV9 and TRBJ2-1, with D possibly being TRBD2 (6 bases). CDR1 is SGDLS and CDR2 is YYNGEE in the germline V gene. The CDR3 totals 15 residues. The V gene lost 1 base and the J gene lost 0 bases, with 8 bases spanning the gap. In nucleotides, the CDR3 is TGTGCCAGCAGCGTATCCGGGGGCTCCTACAATGAGCAGTTCTTC. As protein: CASSVSGGSYNEQFF. Using reference TRBV9 and TRBJ2-1 for the parts outside the CDR3, the full variable domain is DSGVTQTPKHLITATGQRVTLRCSPRSGDLSVYWYQQSLDQGLQFLIQYYNGEERAKGNILERFSAQQFPDLHSELNLSSLELGDSALYFCASSVSGGSYNEQFFGPGTRLTVL.

The chain is built from TRBV18 and TRBJ1-5; D possibly corresponds to TRBD1 (5 bases). With 2 bases removed from V and 3 bases from J, the gap between germline ends came to 8 bases. Germline V gene lookup returns CDR1 KGHSH and CDR2 LQKENI. The CDR3 contains 14 residues. DNA for the CDR3: TGTGCCAGCTCACCATCCAGGGTCAATCAGCCCCAGCATTTT. It is translated as CASSPSRVNQPQHF.

The gene calls are TRBV5-5 and TRBJ2-1, with TRBD1 matching over 9 bases. V gave up 2 bases and J gave up 8 bases; unmatched junction bases: 8. This CDR3 comprises 15 residues. Germline V gives CDR1 SGHKS, CDR2 YYEKEE (reference sequence). CDR3 DNA: TGTGCCAGCAGCTTCAAACGGGACAGGGTGTATGAGCAGTTCTTC. It codes for CASSFKRDRVYEQFF.

The CDR3 loop reads CASSLVGQKRKFF. The DNA of the CDR3 is TGTGCCAGCAGTTTGGTAGGACAGAAGAGGAAGTTCTTC. V gene TRBV28 combines with J gene TRBJ2-1, with D possibly TRBD1 on 6 matching bases. The CDR3 has 13 amino acids. Germline V gene sequence: CDR1 MDHEN, CDR2 SYDVKM. V shed 3 bases and J shed 14 bases, with 17 bases lying between them.

This clone has a single count. The chain joins TRBV7-9 to TRBJ1-6, with 7 bases identical to TRBD1. Germline V gene data show CDR1 as SEHNR and CDR2 as FQNEAQ (reference sequence). This CDR3 spans 16 amino acids. V gave up 5 bases and J gave up 6 bases; unmatched junction bases: 10. The CDR3 DNA follows: TGTGCCAGCAGCGACGTCCCGGGACAGAGTAATTCACCCCTCCACTTT. It is translated as CASSDVPGQSNSPLHF.

The chain couples TRBV7-9 to TRBJ1-2; the D is unclear. The CDR3 extends over 15 amino acids. The V and J ends lost 0 bases and 0 bases respectively, with 8 bases between them. The germline CDR1 and CDR2 sequences are SEHNR and FQNEAQ (reference sequence). For the CDR3, the DNA is TGTGCCAGCAGCTTAGCGATGGGGACTAACTATGGCTACACCTTC. This sequence encodes CASSLAMGTNYGYTF.

The gene calls are TRBV7-2 and TRBJ1-2; the D gene is possibly TRBD1 (6 bases). Germline V gene data show CDR1 as SGHTA and CDR2 as FQGNSA. The CDR3 runs 15 residues. Between the trimmed V and J ends, which lost 1 base and 2 bases, there was a span of 11 bases. The CDR3, as DNA: TGTGCCAGCAGCTTAGAGGGGGTTAAAAACTATGGCTACACCTTC. This gives the protein CASSLEGVKNYGYTF.

The table lists this clone with a count of one. One end of the junction does not line up with germline, which may come from a read error. The chain carries TRBV20-1 and TRBJ1-6; possible D gene TRBD1, 5 bases. The CDR3 is 9 residues long. Per germline, CDR1 DFQATT and CDR2 SNEGSKA (reference sequence). In DNA, the CDR3 is TGCAGTGCAGACAAGGGACGTCAGTTT. Its protein is CSADKGRQF.

This rearrangement joins TRBV7-9 to TRBJ2-7; 10 positions match TRBD2. Germline CDR1 reads SEHNR; CDR2 reads FQNEAQ (reference sequence). The CDR3 totals 16 residues. V dropped 5 bases and J dropped 3; count of bases not matched to a gene: 10. The CDR3 nucleotides are TGTGCCAGCAGCCCTAAAGGGACTAGCGCGTTCTACGAGCAGTACTTC. Translating gives CASSPKGTSAFYEQYF. The full variable domain, completed using reference TRBV7-9 and TRBJ2-7, is DTGVSQNPRHKITKRGQNVTFRCDPISEHNRLYWYRQTLGQGPEFLTYFQNEAQLEKSRLLSDRFSAERPKGSFSTLEIQRTEQGDSAMYLCASSPKGTSAFYEQYFGPGTRLTVT.

In its sample, this clone was seen a few times. The chain joins TRBV28 to TRBJ1-1; no clear D. The CDR3 is 15 residues long. Germline CDR1 and CDR2: MDHEN and SYDVKM. V dropped 2 bases and J dropped 0 bases, with 10 bases sitting between them. The CDR3 reads CASSLSRSLNTEAFF. The CDR3 DNA is TGTGCCAGCAGTTTAAGTCGCAGCTTGAACACTGAAGCTTTCTTT. Drawing the rest from reference TRBV28 and TRBJ1-1, the complete variable domain is DVKVTQSSRYLVKRTGEKVFLECVQDMDHENMFWYRQDPGLGLRLIYFSYDVKMKEKGDIPEGYSVSREKKERFSLILESASTNQTSMYLCASSLSRSLNTEAFFGQGTRLTVV.

V and J are TRBV10-3 and TRBJ2-3, with unresolved D. The germline V gene encodes CDR1 ENHRY and CDR2 SYGVKD. V was pared by 8 bases and J by 2 bases, with 17 bases between. The CDR3 spans 15 residues. CDR3 sequence (DNA): TGTGCCATCGGTGGTTCCTATGCCAACACAGATACGCAGTATTTT. It codes for CAIGGSYANTDTQYF.

This CDR3 is CASSPGSRTGQETQYF. DNA for the CDR3: TGTGCCAGCAGCCCTGGTAGTCGGACAGGGCAAGAGACCCAGTACTTC. The chain uses TRBV7-9 and TRBJ2-5, with 8 bases fitting TRBD1. The CDR3 consists of 16 residues. The germline gives CDR1 SEHNR, CDR2 FQNEAQ (reference sequence). Trimming removed 5 bases from V and 2 bases from J; junction bases left unmatched: 10.

V is TRBV4-1 and J is TRBJ2-1; D may correspond to TRBD1 or TRBD2 (6 bases each). The CDR3 consists of 16 residues. CDR1 MGHRA and CDR2 YSYEKL come from the germline V gene. The V end was cut by 1 base, the J end by 1 base, with 11 bases between. The CDR3 reads CASSQGGGPSYNEQFF. CDR3 coding DNA: TGCGCCAGCAGCCAAGGTGGGGGGCCATCCTACAATGAGCAGTTCTTC.

This clone is deemed medium-sized. V and J are TRBV19 and TRBJ2-2; TRBD1 agrees at 7 bases. The CDR3 runs 15 residues. The ends lost 4 bases at V and 1 base at J; junction bases unmatched: 3. Germline assignment: CDR1 LNHDA and CDR2 SQIVND (reference sequence). For the CDR3, the DNA is TGTGCCAGTAGTACGCAGGGGGTGAACACCGGGGAGCTGTTTTTT. Amino acid sequence: CASSTQGVNTGELFF.

The rearrangement uses TRBV18 and TRBJ2-7; D is unclear. V lost 1 base and J 4 bases, leaving 8 bases between the germline ends. The CDR3 has 13 residues. Germline V gene lookup returns CDR1 KGHSH and CDR2 LQKENI. CDR3 sequence: CASSPQSEYEQYF. The CDR3 DNA sequence: TGTGCCAGCTCACCACAATCAGAGTACGAGCAGTACTTC. Looking up the rest from reference TRBV18 and TRBJ2-7 gives the full variable domain: NAGVMQNPRHLVRRRGQEARLRCSPMKGHSHVYWYRQLPEEGLKFMVYLQKENIIDESGMPKERFSAEFPKEGPSILRIQQVVRGDSAAYFCASSPQSEYEQYFGPGTRLTVT.

The chain joins TRBV9 to TRBJ2-1, with 14 positions matching TRBD2. V gave up 0 bases and J gave up 9 bases; unmatched junction bases: 2. The germline gives CDR1 SGDLS, CDR2 YYNGEE. This CDR3 has 15 residues. The chain's CDR3 is CASSVEGLAGVEQFF. In DNA, the CDR3 is TGTGCCAGCAGCGTAGAGGGACTAGCGGGGGTTGAGCAGTTCTTC.

The rearrangement uses TRBV7-9 and TRBJ2-1, with a possible D match to TRBD2 (5 bases). CDR3 length: 18 amino acids. Germline V gene data show CDR1 as SEHNR and CDR2 as FQNEAQ (reference sequence). The V gene lost 0 bases and the J gene lost 0 bases, with 15 bases spanning the gap. The CDR3 DNA is TGTGCCAGCAGCTTAGCCGGAGTAGCGACCAGCTCCTACAATGAGCAGTTCTTC. Its protein product is CASSLAGVATSSYNEQFF.

J is TRBJ2-1 and V is TRBV7-2, with TRBD2 matching 12 bases. There are 16 residues in the CDR3. Germline assignment: CDR1 SGHTA and CDR2 FQGNSA. The junction had 3 bases not matched to a gene; V was cut back by 5 bases and J by 1 base. CDR3 region: CASSPLAGGSYNEQFF. The CDR3 DNA is TGTGCCAGCAGCCCCCTAGCGGGGGGGTCCTACAATGAGCAGTTCTTC.

The table lists this clone with a few counts. This sequence joins TRBV7-2 and TRBJ2-1; no reliable D call. Germline V gives CDR1 SGHTA, CDR2 FQGNSA. V was clipped by 4 bases and J by 3 bases, with 16 bases between them. The CDR3 is 16 amino acids. The CDR3 DNA is TGTGCCAGCAGCTCAGGACGGCGCCAAGGCTACAATGAGCAGTTCTTC. Its translation is CASSSGRRQGYNEQFF.

V usage is TRBV7-6 and J usage is TRBJ2-5, with 11 bases lining up with TRBD2. The CDR3 has 15 residues. The V gene's germline CDR1 is SGHVS and CDR2 FNYEAQ. V shed 6 bases, J shed 5 bases, and the junction held 8 bases outside the gene matches. The CDR3 nucleotides are TGTGCCAGCAGAAGGGGACTAGCGGCTGGGGAGACCCAGTACTTC. Protein sequence: CASRRGLAAGETQYF.

This chain uses TRBV5-6 with TRBJ2-5; 7 positions match TRBD1. The CDR3 runs to 15 residues. CDR1 and CDR2 from the germline V gene are SGHDT and YYEEEE. V shed 4 bases, J shed 2 bases, and the junction held 8 bases outside the gene matches. This CDR3 is CASSPGTVLQETQYF. DNA for the CDR3: TGTGCCAGCAGCCCCGGGACAGTTCTTCAAGAGACCCAGTACTTC.

This chain connects TRBV9 to TRBJ1-6; the D gene is possibly TRBD1 (5 bases). This CDR3 region has 14 residues. Per germline, CDR1 SGDLS and CDR2 YYNGEE. The V end lost 1 base, the J end lost 8 bases, and 10 bases lay between the germline ends. CDR3 coding DNA: TGTGCCAGCAGCGTACAGGGTAGTGATTCACCCCTCCACTTT. This sequence encodes CASSVQGSDSPLHF.

V is TRBV2 and J is TRBJ2-7; D remains ambiguous. This CDR3 comprises 12 residues. The V end was cut by 7 bases, the J end by 6 bases, with 13 bases between. From germline, CDR1 is SNHLY and CDR2 FYNNEI. CDR3 DNA: TGTGCCAGCACGCTCGGACCGTTCGAGCAGTACTTC. Protein sequence: CASTLGPFEQYF.

V and J are TRBV19 and TRBJ2-5; 7 bases fit TRBD1. CDR3 length equals 14 residues. Trimming at V came to 5 bases and at J to 1 base, leaving 4 bases not matched to a gene. From germline, CDR1 is LNHDA and CDR2 SQIVND (reference sequence). DNA of the CDR3: TGTGCCAGTAGTTCGGGACAGCTCCAAGAGACCCAGTACTTC. It translates to CASSSGQLQETQYF.

The chain carries TRBV7-9 and TRBJ1-6; D perhaps matches TRBD1 (5 bases). V was cut by 6 bases and J by 3 bases, with 12 bases left in between. Germline loops: CDR1 SEHNR, CDR2 FQNEAQ (reference sequence). The CDR3 has 15 residues. The CDR3 DNA reads as TGTGCCAGCAGTCCCCGGGGCAACTATAATTCACCCCTCCACTTT. The encoded protein is CASSPRGNYNSPLHF.